This TCR beta chain derives from a study of OX40 agonist ivuxolimab in advanced cancers. Study as a whole: Dose-escalation patients were diagnosed with hepatocellular carcinoma, melanoma, renal cell cancer or head and neck cancer.

Study-wide points: Expanded clones were, on average, more numerous in CD8+ T cells than in CD4+.

Clones were read by immunoSEQ multiplex PCR, and TCRdb kept only the in-frame ones, dropping some. The sample has over 65,000 clones, around 83% seen once; the top ten hold less than 2.5%. Notes on this clone: Its antigen is as yet unknown.

Deletions cut 7 bases from V and 1 base from J, with 16 bases between. There are 15 residues in the CDR3. Germline V CDR1 and CDR2: SEHNR, FQNEAQ (reference sequence). The specimen was CD4+ or CD8+ T cells sorted from blood, collected in a trial of the OX40 agonist ivuxolimab. The sequence was collected from an adult with an advanced solid tumor such as melanoma, head and neck, liver or kidney cancer. V gene TRBV7-9 combines with J gene TRBJ1-1; D is unclear. The CDR3 sequence is CASTQSLGQNTEAFF. CDR3 bases: TGTGCCAGCACCCAAAGTTTGGGTCAGAACACTGAAGCTTTCTTT.